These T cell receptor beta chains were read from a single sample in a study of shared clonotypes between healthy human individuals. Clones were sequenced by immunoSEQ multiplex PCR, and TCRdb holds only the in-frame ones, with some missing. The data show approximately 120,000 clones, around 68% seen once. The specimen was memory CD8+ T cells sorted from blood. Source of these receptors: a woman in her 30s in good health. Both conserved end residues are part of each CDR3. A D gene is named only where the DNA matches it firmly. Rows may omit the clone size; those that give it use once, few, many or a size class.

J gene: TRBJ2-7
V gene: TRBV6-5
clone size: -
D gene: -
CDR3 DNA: TGTGCCACTATAGGAGTAGGACTAAACTCCTACGAGCAGTACTTC
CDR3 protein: CATIGVGLNSYEQYF

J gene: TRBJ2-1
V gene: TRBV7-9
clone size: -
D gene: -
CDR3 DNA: TGTGCCAGCAGCTCCCGGGACTCTTACAATGAGCAGTTCTTC
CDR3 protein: CASSSRDSYNEQFF

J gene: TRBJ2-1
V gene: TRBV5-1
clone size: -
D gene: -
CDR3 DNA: TGCGCCAGCAGCTGGAGTGGCTCCTACAATGAGCAGTTCTTC
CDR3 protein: CASSWSGSYNEQFF

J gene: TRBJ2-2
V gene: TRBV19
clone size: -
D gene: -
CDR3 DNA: TGTGCCAGTAAGGGGGGGACTGACACCGGGGAGCTGTTTTTT
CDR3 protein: CASKGGTDTGELFF

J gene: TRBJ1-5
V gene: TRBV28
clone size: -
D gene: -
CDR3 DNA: TGTGCCAGCAGTTTAACCAACCTGGGAGGGTTAGGGAATCAGCCCCAGCATTTT
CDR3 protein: CASSLTNLGGLGNQPQHF

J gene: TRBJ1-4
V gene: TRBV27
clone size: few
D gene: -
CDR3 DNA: TGTGCCAGCAGTGGGGACACGCCAACTAATGAAAAACTGTTTTTT
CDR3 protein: CASSGDTPTNEKLFF

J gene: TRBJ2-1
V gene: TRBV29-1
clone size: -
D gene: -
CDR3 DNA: TGCAGCGCCCGAGGACCGAGGTTTGATGAGCAGTTCTTC
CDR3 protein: CSARGPRFDEQFF

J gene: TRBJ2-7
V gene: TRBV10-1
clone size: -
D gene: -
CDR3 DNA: TGCGCCAGCAGTGATCACAGGGTTGGGTCCTACGAGCAGTACTTC
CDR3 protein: CASSDHRVGSYEQYF

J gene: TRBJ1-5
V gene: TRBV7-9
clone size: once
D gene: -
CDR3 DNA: TGTGCCAGCAGCTTAGCGGCTCAGCCCCAGCATTTT
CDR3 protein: CASSLAAQPQHF

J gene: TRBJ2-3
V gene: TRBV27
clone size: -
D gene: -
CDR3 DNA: TGTGCCAGCAGTTTGGTGGGCACAGATACGCAGTATTTT
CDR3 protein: CASSLVGTDTQYF

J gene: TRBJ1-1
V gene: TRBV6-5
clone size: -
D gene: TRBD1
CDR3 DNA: TGTGCCAGCAGTTACTCCTTGGGGACAGCGAGTGAAGCTTTCTTT
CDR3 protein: CASSYSLGTASEAFF

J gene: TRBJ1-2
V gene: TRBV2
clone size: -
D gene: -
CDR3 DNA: TGTGCCAGCAGTGTGAGAACAGACTATGGCTACACCTTC
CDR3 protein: CASSVRTDYGYTF

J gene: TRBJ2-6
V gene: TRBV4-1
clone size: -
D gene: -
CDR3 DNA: TGCGCCAGCAGCCAGCTAATGCCTCCTTGGGCCAACGTCCTGACTTTC
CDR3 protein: CASSQLMPPWANVLTF

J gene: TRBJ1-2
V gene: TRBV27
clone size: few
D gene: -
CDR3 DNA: TGTGCCAGCAGTTTAACCAGCCAGACAGCTAACTATGGCTACACCTTC
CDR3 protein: CASSLTSQTANYGYTF

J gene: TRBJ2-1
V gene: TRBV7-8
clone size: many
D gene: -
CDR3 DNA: TGTGCCAGCAGCTTAGGACTACTATCCTACAATGAGCAGTTCTTC
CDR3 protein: CASSLGLLSYNEQFF

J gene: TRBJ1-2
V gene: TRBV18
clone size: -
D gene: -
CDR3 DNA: TGTGCCAGCTCACCCCGAGACAATCGGTATGGCTACACCTTC
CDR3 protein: CASSPRDNRYGYTF

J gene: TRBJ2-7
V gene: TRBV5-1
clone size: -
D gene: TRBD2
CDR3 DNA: TGCGCCAGCAGCTTGACTAGCGGGATACCCGTCGAGCAGTACTTC
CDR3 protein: CASSLTSGIPVEQYF

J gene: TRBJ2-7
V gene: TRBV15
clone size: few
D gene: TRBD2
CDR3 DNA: TGTGCCACCAGCAGAGAGAGCGGGAACTTCAACGAGCAGTACTTC
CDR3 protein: CATSRESGNFNEQYF

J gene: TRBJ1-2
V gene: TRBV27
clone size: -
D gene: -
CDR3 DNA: TGTGCCAGCAGTCCGTCATCGGGTTGGTATGGCTACACCTTC
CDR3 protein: CASSPSSGWYGYTF

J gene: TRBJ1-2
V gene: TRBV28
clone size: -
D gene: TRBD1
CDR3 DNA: TGTGCCAGCAGTTTATTGACAGGGGGCAGGTGGGGCTACACCTTC
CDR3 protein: CASSLLTGGRWGYTF

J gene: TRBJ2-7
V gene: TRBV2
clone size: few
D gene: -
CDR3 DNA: TGTGCCAGCAGCGTGGGCGGCCTACTGAGCTCCTACGAGCAGTACTTC
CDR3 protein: CASSVGGLLSSYEQYF

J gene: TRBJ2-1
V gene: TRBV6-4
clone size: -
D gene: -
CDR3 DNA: TGTGCCAGCAGTGACTCAACGGGGGAGGTCAATGAGCAGTTCTTC
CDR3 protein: CASSDSTGEVNEQFF

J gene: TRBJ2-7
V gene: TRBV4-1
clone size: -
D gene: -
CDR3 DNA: TGCGCCAGCAGCGCCGGGCCCTACGAGCAGTACTTC
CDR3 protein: CASSAGPYEQYF

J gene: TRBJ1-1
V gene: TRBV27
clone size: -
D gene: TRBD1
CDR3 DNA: TGTGCCAGCAGTTTTGGGACAGGAGGCCCTGAAGCTTTCTTT
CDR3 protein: CASSFGTGGPEAFF

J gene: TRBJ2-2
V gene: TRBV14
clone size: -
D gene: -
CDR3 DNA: TGTGCCACCCGAGGGACACCGAACACCGGGGAGCTGTTTTTT
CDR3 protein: CATRGTPNTGELFF

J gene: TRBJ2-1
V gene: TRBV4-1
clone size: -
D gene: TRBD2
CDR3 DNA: TGCGCCAGCAGCCAGATAGGCAGCGGGAGTTACAATGAGCAGTTCTTC
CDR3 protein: CASSQIGSGSYNEQFF

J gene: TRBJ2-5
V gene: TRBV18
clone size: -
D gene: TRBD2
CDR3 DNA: TGTGCCAGCTCACCAGGACTAGCGGGAGGCGAGACCCAGTACTTC
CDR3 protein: CASSPGLAGGETQYF

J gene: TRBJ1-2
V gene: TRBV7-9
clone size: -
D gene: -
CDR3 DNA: TGTGCCAGCAGCTTAGTTCCGGGTGGCTATGGCTACACCTTC
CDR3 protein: CASSLVPGGYGYTF

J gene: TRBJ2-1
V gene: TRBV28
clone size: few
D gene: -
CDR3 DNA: TGTGCCAGCAGTTTAACGGGAGACAATGAGCAGTTCTTC
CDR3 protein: CASSLTGDNEQFF

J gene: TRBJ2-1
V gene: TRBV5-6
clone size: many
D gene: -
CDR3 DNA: TGTGCCAGCAGCTTGAAGCCGAACGGTGAGCAGTTCTTC
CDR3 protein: CASSLKPNGEQFF

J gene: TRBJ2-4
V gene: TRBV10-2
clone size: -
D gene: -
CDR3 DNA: TGCGCCAGCAGTAAACCGGGACTAGCCAAAAACATTCAGTACTTC
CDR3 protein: CASSKPGLAKNIQYF

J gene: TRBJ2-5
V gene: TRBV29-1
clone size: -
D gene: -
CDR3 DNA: TGCAGCGTCGTATGGCCCCAAGAGACCCAGTACTTC
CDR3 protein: CSVVWPQETQYF

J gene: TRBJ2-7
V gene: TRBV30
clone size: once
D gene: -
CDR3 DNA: TGTGCCTGGAGTGTAGGGCTTAGCTCCTACGAGCAGTACTTC
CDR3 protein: CAWSVGLSSYEQYF

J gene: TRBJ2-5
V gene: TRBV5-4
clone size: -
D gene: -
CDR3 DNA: TGTGCCAGCAGCCAAAACGAAGAGACCCAGTACTTC
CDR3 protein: CASSQNEETQYF

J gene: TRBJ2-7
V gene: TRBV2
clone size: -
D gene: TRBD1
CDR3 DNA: TGTGCCAGCAGTGAATGGGACAGGGTGGGCGAGCAGTACTTC
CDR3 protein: CASSEWDRVGEQYF

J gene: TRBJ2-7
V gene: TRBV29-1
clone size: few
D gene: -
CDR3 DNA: TGCAGCGTTGTCTATAACTCCTACGAGCAGTACTTC
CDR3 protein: CSVVYNSYEQYF

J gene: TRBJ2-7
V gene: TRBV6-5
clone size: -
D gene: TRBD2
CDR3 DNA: TGTGCCAGCAGCCCCGGGGAGCGGGGGGTCTACGAGCAGTACTTC
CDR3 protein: CASSPGERGVYEQYF